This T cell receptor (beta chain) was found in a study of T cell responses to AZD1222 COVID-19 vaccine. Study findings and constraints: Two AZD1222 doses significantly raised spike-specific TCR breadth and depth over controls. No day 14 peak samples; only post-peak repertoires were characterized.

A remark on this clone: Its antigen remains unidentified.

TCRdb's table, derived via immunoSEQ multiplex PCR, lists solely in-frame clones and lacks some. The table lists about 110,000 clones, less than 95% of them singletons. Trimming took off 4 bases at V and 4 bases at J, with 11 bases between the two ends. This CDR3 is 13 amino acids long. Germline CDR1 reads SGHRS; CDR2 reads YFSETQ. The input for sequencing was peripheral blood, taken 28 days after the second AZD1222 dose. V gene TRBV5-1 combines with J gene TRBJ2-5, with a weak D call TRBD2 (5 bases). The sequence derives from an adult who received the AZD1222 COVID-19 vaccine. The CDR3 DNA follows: TGCGCCAGCAGCCCGGACTCCCTAGAGACCCAGTACTTC. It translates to CASSPDSLETQYF.